The sequence of this T cell receptor beta chain was determined in a study of blood T cells in healthy people across ages. Findings of the study overall: More naive CD4+ cells and higher diversity marked long-lived donors relative to aged donors.

Together with a sample-barcoded 5' primer, a J-beta primer mix was included in a second PCR lasting about 7 to 11 cycles. A 12-random-nucleotide template-switch adaptor tagged each cDNA molecule. MiXCR, applied by TCRdb to the 5' RACE reads, yields one record per CDR3 protein. The data show some 1.1 million distinct CDR3 sequences, 35% to 40% seen once. V gave up 3 bases and J gave up 1 base; unmatched junction bases: 4. CDR3 length: 15 amino acids. Germline CDR1 and CDR2: ENHRY and SYGVKD. Turning to this clonotype: No antigen is known for it.

Per individual sample, total RNA of at least 6 micrograms was extracted. The chain has TRBV10-3 and TRBJ2-3, with 7 bases identical to TRBD2. The sequenced sample consisted of blood. The receptor comes from a man in his late teens or twenties in good health. This CDR3 is CAISDGLAGTDTQYF. The CDR3 DNA reads TGTGCCATCAGTGATGGGCTAGCGGGCACAGATACGCAGTATTTT.